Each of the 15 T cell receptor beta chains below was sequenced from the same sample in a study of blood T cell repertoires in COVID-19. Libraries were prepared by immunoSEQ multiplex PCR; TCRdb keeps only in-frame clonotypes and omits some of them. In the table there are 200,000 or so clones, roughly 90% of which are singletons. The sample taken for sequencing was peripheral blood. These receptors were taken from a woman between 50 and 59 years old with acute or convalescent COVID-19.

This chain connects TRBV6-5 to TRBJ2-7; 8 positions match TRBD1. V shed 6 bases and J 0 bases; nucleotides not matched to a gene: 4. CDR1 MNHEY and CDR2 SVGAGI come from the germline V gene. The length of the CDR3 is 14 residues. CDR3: CASSETGDSYEQYF. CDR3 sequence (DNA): TGTGCCAGCAGCGAGACAGGGGACTCCTACGAGCAGTACTTC.

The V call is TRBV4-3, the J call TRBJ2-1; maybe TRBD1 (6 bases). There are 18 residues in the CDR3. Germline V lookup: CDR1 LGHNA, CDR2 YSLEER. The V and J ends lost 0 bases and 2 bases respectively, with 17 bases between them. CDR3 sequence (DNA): TGCGCCAGCAGCCAAGAGGTGCCGGTCGGGACAACCTACAATGAGCAGTTCTTC. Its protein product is CASSQEVPVGTTYNEQFF.

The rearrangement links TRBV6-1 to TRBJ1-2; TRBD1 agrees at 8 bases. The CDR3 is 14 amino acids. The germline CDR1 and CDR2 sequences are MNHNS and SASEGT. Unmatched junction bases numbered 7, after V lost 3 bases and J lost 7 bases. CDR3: CASSDRTGIGGYTF. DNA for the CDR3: TGTGCCAGCAGTGACCGGACAGGGATAGGTGGCTACACCTTC.

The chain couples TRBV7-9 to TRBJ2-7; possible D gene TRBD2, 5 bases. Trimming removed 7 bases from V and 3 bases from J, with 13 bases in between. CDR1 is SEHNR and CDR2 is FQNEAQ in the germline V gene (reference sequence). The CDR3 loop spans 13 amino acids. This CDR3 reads CASMSWENYEQYF. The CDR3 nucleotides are TGTGCCAGCATGTCGTGGGAGAACTACGAGCAGTACTTC.

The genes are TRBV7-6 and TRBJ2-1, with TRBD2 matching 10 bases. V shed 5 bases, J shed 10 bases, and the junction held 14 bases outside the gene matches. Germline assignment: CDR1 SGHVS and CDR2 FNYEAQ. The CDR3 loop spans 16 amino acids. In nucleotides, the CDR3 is TGTGCCAGCAGCCCCCGGAGCGGGAGGGGACTCGGGGAGCAGTTCTTC. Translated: CASSPRSGRGLGEQFF.

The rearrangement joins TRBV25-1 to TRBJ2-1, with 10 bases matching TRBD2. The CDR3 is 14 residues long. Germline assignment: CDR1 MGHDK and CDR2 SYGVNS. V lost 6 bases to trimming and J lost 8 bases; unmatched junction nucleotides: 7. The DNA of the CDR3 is TGTGCCAGCAGGAGCGGGGGGGCACAGGATGAGCAGTTCTTC. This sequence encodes CASRSGGAQDEQFF.

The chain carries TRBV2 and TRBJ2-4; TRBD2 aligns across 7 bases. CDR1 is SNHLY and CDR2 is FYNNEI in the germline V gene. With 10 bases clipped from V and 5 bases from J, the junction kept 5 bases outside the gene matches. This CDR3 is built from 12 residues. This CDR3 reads CATQAGENIQYF. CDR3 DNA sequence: TGTGCCACCCAGGCGGGGGAAAACATTCAGTACTTC.

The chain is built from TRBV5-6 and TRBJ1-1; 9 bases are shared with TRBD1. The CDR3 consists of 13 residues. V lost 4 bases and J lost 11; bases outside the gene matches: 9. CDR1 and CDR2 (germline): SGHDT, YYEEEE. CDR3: CASSVRDRVTAFF. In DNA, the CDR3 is TGTGCCAGCAGCGTCCGGGACAGGGTGACGGCTTTCTTT. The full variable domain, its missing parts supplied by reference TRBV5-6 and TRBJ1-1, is DAGVTQSPTHLIKTRGQQVTLRCSPKSGHDTVSWYQQALGQGPQFIFQYYEEEERQRGNFPDRFSGHQFPNYSSELNVNALLLGDSALYLCASSVRDRVTAFFGQGTRLTVV.

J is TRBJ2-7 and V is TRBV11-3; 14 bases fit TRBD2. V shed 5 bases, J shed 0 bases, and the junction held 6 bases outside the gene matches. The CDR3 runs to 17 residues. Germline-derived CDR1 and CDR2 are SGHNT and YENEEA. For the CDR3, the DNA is TGTGCCAGCAGCCCTGGGACTAGCGGGGGTCTCTCCTACGAGCAGTACTTC. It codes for CASSPGTSGGLSYEQYF.

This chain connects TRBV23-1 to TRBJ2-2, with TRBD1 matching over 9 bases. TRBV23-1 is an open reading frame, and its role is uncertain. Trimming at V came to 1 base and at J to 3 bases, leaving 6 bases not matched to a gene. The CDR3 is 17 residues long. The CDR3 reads CASSQFSWTGDTGELFF. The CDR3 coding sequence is TGCGCCAGCAGTCAATTCTCTTGGACAGGGGACACCGGGGAGCTGTTTTTT.

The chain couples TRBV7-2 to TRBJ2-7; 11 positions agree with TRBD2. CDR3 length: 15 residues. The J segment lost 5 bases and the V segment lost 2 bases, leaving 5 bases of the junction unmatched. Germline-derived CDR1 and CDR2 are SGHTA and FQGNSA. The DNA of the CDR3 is TGTGCCAGCAGCTTAACTAGCGGGAGCGTCGACGAGCAGTACTTC. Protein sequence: CASSLTSGSVDEQYF.

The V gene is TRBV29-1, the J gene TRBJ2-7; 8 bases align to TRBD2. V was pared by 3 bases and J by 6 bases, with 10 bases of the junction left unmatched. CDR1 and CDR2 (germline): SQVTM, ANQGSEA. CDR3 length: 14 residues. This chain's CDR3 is CSVERGTSGGEQYF. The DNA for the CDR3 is TGCAGCGTTGAGCGGGGGACTAGTGGCGGCGAGCAGTACTTC.

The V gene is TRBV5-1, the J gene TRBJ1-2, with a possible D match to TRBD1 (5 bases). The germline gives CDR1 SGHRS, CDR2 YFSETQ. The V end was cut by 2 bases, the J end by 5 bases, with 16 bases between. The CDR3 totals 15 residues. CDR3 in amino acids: CASSFGQGRIYGYTF. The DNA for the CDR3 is TGCGCCAGCAGCTTTGGGCAGGGAAGGATATATGGCTACACCTTC.

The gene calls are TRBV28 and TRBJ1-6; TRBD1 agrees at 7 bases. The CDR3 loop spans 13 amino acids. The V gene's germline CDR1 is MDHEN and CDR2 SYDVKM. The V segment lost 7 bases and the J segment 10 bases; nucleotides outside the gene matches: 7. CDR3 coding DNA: TGTGCCAGCAACACAGGGGTGCACTCACCCCTCCACTTT. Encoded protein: CASNTGVHSPLHF.

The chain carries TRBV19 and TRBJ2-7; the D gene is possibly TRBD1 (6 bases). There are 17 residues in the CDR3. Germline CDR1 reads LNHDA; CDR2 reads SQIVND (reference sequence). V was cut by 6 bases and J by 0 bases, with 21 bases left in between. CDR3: CASSRLQGNPPSYEQYF. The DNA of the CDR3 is TGTGCCAGTAGCCGTTTACAGGGCAACCCTCCCTCCTACGAGCAGTACTTC.